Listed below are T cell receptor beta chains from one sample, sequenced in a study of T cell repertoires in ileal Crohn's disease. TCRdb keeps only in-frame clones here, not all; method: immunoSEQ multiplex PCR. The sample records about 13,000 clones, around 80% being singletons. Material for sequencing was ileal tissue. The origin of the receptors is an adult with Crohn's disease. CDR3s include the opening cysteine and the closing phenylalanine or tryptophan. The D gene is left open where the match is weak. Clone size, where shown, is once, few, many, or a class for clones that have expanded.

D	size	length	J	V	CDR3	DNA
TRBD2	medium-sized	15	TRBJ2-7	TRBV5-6	CASSLAGLAGDEQYF	TGTGCCAGCAGCTTGGCTGGACTAGCGGGAGACGAGCAGTACTTC
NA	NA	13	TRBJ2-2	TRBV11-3	CASSLMNTGELFF	TGTGCCAGCAGCCTTATGAACACCGGGGAGCTGTTTTTT
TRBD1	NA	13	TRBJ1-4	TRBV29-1	CSVRQGDNEKLFF	TGCAGCGTTAGACAGGGAGATAATGAAAAACTGTTTTTT
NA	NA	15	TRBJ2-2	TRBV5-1	CASSGGRLNTGELFF	TGCGCCAGCAGCGGGGGGAGGCTAAACACCGGGGAGCTGTTTTTT
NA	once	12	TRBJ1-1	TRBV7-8	CASSSGVTEAFF	TGTGCCAGCAGCTCAGGGGTCACTGAAGCTTTCTTT
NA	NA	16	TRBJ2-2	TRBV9	CASSVATTGNTGELFF	TGTGCCAGCAGCGTAGCTACGACTGGGAACACCGGGGAGCTGTTTTTT
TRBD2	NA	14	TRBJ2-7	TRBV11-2	CASSSGGDSYEQYF	TGTGCCAGCAGCTCGGGAGGGGATTCCTACGAGCAGTACTTC
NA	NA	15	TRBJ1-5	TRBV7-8	CASSLVADSNQPQHF	TGTGCCAGCAGCTTAGTTGCGGACAGTAATCAGCCCCAGCATTTT
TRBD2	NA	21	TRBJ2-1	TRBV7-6	CASSLGPGLAGDPSSYNEQFF	TGTGCCAGCAGCTTAGGTCCGGGACTAGCGGGAGATCCTAGCTCCTACAATGAGCAGTTCTTC
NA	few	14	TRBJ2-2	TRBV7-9	CASSRDGLAGELFF	TGTGCCAGCAGCCGCGACGGGTTGGCCGGGGAGCTGTTTTTT
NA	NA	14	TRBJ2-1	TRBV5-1	CASSLASGYNEQFF	TGCGCCAGCAGCTTGGCGTCAGGCTACAATGAGCAGTTCTTC
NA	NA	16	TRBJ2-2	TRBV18	CASSPWQGGNTGELFF	TGTGCCAGCTCACCGTGGCAGGGGGGAAACACCGGGGAGCTGTTTTTT
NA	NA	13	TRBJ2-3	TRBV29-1	CSVGKQSMGTQYF	TGCAGCGTTGGGAAACAGTCTATGGGTACGCAGTATTTT
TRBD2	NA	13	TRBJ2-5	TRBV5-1	CASRLAGVKTQYF	TGCGCCAGCAGACTAGCGGGAGTTAAGACCCAGTACTTC
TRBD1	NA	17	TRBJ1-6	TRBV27	CASSRPTGSSYNSPLHF	TGTGCCAGCAGTCGTCCGACAGGGTCATCGTATAATTCACCCCTCCACTTT
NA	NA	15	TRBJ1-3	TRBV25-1	CASRDSGLSGNTIYF	TGTGCCAGCAGGGACAGTGGGCTCTCTGGAAACACCATATATTTT
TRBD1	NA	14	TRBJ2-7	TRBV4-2	CASSLGQEYYEQYF	TGTGCCAGCAGCCTGGGACAGGAATACTACGAGCAGTACTTC
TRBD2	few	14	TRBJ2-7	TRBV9	CASSVGLAGDEQYF	TGTGCCAGCAGCGTAGGGCTAGCGGGAGACGAGCAGTACTTC
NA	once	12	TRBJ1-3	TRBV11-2	CASSLAGNTIYF	TGTGCCAGCAGCCTCGCTGGAAACACCATATATTTT
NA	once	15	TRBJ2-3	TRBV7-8	CASSPQGRSTDTQYF	TGTGCCAGCAGTCCACAGGGTCGCAGCACAGATACGCAGTATTTT
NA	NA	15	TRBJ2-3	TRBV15	CATSRVPAGTDTQYF	TGTGCCACCAGCAGAGTCCCAGCGGGCACAGATACGCAGTATTTT
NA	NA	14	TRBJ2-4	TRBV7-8	CASSSSPGLEVVYF	TGTGCCAGCAGCTCATCACCGGGACTTGAAGTTGTATACTTC
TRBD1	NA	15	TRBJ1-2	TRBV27	CASSTRTGVNYGYTF	TGTGCCAGCAGCACTAGGACAGGGGTTAACTATGGCTACACCTTC
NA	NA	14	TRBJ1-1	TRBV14	CASSQELKDTEAFF	TGTGCCAGCTCCCAAGAACTAAAGGACACTGAAGCTTTCTTT
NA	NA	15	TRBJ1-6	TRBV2	CASSERQGSNSPLHF	TGTGCCAGCAGTGAAAGGCAGGGGTCTAATTCACCCCTCCACTTT
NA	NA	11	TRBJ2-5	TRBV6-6	CASSYGETQYF	TGTGCCAGCAGTTACGGCGAGACCCAGTACTTC
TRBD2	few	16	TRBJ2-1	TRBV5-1	CASSTLTSGGADEQFF	TGCGCCAGCAGCACACTGACTAGCGGGGGGGCCGATGAGCAGTTCTTC
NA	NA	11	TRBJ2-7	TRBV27	CASTLFCEQYF	TGTGCCAGCACCCTCTTTTGCGAGCAGTACTTC
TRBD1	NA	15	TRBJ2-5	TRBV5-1	CASSSTGTAQETQYF	TGCGCCAGCAGCTCGACCGGGACAGCCCAAGAGACCCAGTACTTC
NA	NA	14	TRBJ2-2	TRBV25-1	CASSDLAYTGELFF	TGTGCCAGCAGTGACTTAGCATACACCGGGGAGCTGTTTTTT
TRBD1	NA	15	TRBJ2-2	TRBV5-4	CASSPGQANTGELFF	TGTGCCAGCAGCCCGGGACAGGCGAACACCGGGGAGCTGTTTTTT
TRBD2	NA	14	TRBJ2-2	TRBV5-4	CASSLAGTRGELFF	TGTGCCAGCAGCTTAGCGGGGACGAGGGGGGAGCTGTTTTTT
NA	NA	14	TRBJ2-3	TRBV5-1	CASSLEGSTDTQYF	TGCGCCAGCAGCTTAGAGGGAAGCACAGATACGCAGTATTTT
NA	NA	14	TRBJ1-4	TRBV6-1	CASSEGIQGGKLFF	TGTGCCAGCAGTGAAGGTATCCAGGGTGGAAAACTGTTTTTT
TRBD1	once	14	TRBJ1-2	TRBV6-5	CASSREGQRNGYTF	TGTGCCAGCAGCCGAGAGGGACAGAGGAATGGCTACACCTTC
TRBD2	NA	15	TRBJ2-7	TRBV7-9	CASSPVRLAGGEQYF	TGTGCCAGCAGCCCGGTCCGGCTAGCGGGAGGCGAGCAGTACTTC
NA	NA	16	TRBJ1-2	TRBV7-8	CASSLEGNPLNYGYTF	TGTGCCAGCAGCTTAGAGGGGAACCCCCTTAACTATGGCTACACCTTC
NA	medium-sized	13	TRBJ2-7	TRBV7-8	CASSLSGSYEQYF	TGTGCCAGCAGCTTATCGGGATCCTACGAGCAGTACTTC
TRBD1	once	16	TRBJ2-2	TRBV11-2	CASSSSGTGGIGELFF	TGTGCCAGCAGCTCCTCCGGGACAGGGGGCATCGGGGAGCTGTTTTTT
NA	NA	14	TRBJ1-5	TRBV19	CASSIGGWNQPQHF	TGTGCCAGTAGTATAGGCGGGTGGAATCAGCCCCAGCATTTT
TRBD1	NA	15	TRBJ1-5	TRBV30	CAWRGTGPGNQPQHF	TGTGCCTGGAGGGGGACAGGGCCAGGCAATCAGCCCCAGCATTTT
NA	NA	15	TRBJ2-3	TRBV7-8	CASSLVSLLTDTQYF	TGTGCCAGCAGCTTAGTAAGCCTCCTCACAGATACGCAGTATTTT
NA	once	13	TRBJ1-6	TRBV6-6	CASSQGQNSPLHF	TGTGCCAGCAGTCAAGGACAGAATTCACCCCTCCACTTT
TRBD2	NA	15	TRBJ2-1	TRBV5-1	CASSGGLAGVNEQFF	TGCGCCAGCAGCGGAGGACTAGCGGGAGTAAATGAGCAGTTCTTC
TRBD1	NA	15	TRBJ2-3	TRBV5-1	CASSQGAIRTDTQYF	TGCGCCAGCAGCCAGGGGGCGATACGCACAGATACGCAGTATTTT
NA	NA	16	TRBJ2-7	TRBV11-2	CASNLVAAPSWDEQYF	TGTGCCAGCAACTTAGTAGCGGCTCCGTCTTGGGACGAGCAGTACTTC
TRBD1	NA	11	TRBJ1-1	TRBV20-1	CSAIRQGIAFF	TGCAGTGCTATAAGACAGGGTATAGCTTTCTTT
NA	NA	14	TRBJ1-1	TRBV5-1	CASSPAGRDTEAFF	TGCGCCAGCTCTCCGGCGGGGAGGGACACTGAAGCTTTCTTT
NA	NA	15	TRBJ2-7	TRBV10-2	CASSDVGLPPYEQYF	TGCGCCAGCAGTGACGTTGGGCTCCCCCCCTACGAGCAGTACTTC
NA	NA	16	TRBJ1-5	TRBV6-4	CASSDQSSGGNQPQHF	TGTGCCAGCAGTGATCAATCGTCAGGCGGCAATCAGCCCCAGCATTTT
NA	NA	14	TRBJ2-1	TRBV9	CASSVGVESGEQFF	TGTGCCAGCAGCGTAGGAGTCGAATCGGGTGAGCAGTTCTTC
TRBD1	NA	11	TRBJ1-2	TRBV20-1	CSADRGHGYTF	TGCAGTGCTGACAGGGGGCACGGCTACACCTTC
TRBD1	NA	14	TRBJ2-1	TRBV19	CASQGQGVSNEQFF	TGTGCCAGCCAGGGACAGGGAGTCTCCAATGAGCAGTTCTTC
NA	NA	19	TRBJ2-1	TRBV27	CASSTTATGLPSSYNEQFF	TGTGCCAGCAGTACCACAGCTACGGGACTCCCGAGCTCCTACAATGAGCAGTTCTTC
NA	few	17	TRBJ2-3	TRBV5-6	CASSLGLGPPAEDTQYF	TGTGCCAGCAGCTTGGGTCTGGGGCCCCCGGCAGAAGATACGCAGTATTTT
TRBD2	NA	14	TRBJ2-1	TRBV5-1	CASSLASGYNEQFF	TGCGCCAGCAGCTTGGCTAGCGGTTACAATGAGCAGTTCTTC